The 31 T cell receptor beta chains below all came from one sample that was sequenced in a study of CD4+ T cells in melanoma. The repertoire was sequenced with immunoSEQ multiplex PCR; TCRdb's copy has only in-frame clones and lacks some. The repertoire consists of roughly 50,000 clones, with roughly 89% occurring once and the leading ten covering 12%. Sequenced material: peripheral blood. These receptors were collected from a human donor with melanoma.

CDR3 sequence (DNA): TGTGCCAGCAGCCTCTTTCGAGAAAAACTGTTTTTT. This encodes CASSLFREKLFF. This chain connects TRBV5-8 to TRBJ1-4; D not resolved. CDR3 length: 12 residues. The germline CDR1 and CDR2 sequences are SGHTS and YDEGEE. V dropped 4 bases and J dropped 8 bases, with 9 bases sitting between them.

The chain joins TRBV11-2 to TRBJ1-1; no definite D call. The germline gives CDR1 SGHAT, CDR2 FQNNGV. The CDR3 has 14 amino acids. V was trimmed by 7 bases and J by 0 bases, leaving 12 bases between them. Here the CDR3 reads CASKAVTMNTEAFF. The CDR3 DNA is TGTGCCAGCAAGGCAGTCACTATGAACACTGAAGCTTTCTTT.

The V gene is TRBV5-8, the J gene TRBJ2-2, with D tentatively TRBD2 (7 bases). V lost 3 bases and J 3 bases, leaving 15 bases between the germline ends. Looked up from germline, CDR1 is SGHTS and CDR2 is YDEGEE. The CDR3 loop spans 16 amino acids. The CDR3 protein is CASSWGRGLYTGELFF. The CDR3 DNA sequence: TGTGCCAGCAGCTGGGGGCGGGGGCTCTACACCGGGGAGCTGTTTTTT.

This chain connects TRBV6-4 to TRBJ1-6; D may be TRBD1 (5 bases). CDR1 MRHNA and CDR2 SNTAGT come from the germline V gene. V was clipped by 3 bases and J by 10 bases, with 13 bases between them. This CDR3 is 14 amino acids long. The CDR3 DNA reads as TGTGCCAGCAGTGAAGGGGCAGGGAGATCACCCCTCCACTTT. It is translated as CASSEGAGRSPLHF.

The rearrangement links TRBV5-1 to TRBJ2-2, with TRBD1 matching 9 bases. The CDR3 covers 14 residues. V shed 4 bases and J 6 bases; nucleotides not matched to a gene: 4. The germline V gene encodes CDR1 SGHRS and CDR2 YFSETQ. CDR3 sequence reads: CASSRDRVSGELFF. CDR3 bases: TGCGCCAGCAGCCGGGACAGGGTATCCGGGGAGCTGTTTTTT.

The chain is built from TRBV23-1 and TRBJ1-5, with unresolved D. TRBV23-1 is noted as an ORF with a role that remains uncertain. The length of the CDR3 is 13 residues. V lost 4 bases to trimming and J lost 7 bases, with 11 bases between them. CDR3 coding DNA: TGCGCCAGCAGTCCGGTTTTGAGCCAGCCCCAGCATTTT. Its translation is CASSPVLSQPQHF.

The chain uses TRBV19 and TRBJ1-1; no clear D. The V end was cut by 3 bases, the J end by 2 bases, with 7 bases between. In germline, CDR1 is LNHDA, CDR2 SQIVND (reference sequence). CDR3 length: 13 residues. The CDR3 nucleotides are TGTGCCAGTAGTATCACTACCAACACTGAAGCTTTCTTT. Its protein product is CASSITTNTEAFF. Based on the CDR3 plus reference TRBV19 and TRBJ1-1, the full variable domain is DGGITQSPKYLFRKEGQNVTLSCEQNLNHDAMYWYRQDPGQGLRLIYYSQIVNDFQKGDIAEGYSVSREKKESFPLTVTSAQKNPTAFYLCASSITTNTEAFFGQGTRLTVV.

The chain is built from TRBV30 and TRBJ1-1; TRBD1 is a possible D gene (5 bases). Germline lookup yields CDR1 GTSNPN and CDR2 SVGIG (reference sequence). V was cut by 5 bases and J by 10 bases, with 17 bases left in between. The CDR3 consists of 12 residues. The CDR3 protein is CAWDEEGDRAFF. CDR3 nucleotides: TGTGCCTGGGACGAGGAAGGGGATCGAGCTTTCTTT. Supplemented by reference TRBV30 and TRBJ1-1, the full variable domain reads SQTIHQWPATLVQPVGSPLSLECTVEGTSNPNLYWYRQAAGRGLQLLFYSVGIGQISSEVPQNLSASRPQDRQFILSSKKLLLSDSGFYLCAWDEEGDRAFFGQGTRLTVV.

This clone occurred once. The chain employs TRBV6-6 and TRBJ1-2, with D maybe TRBD1 (5 bases). The CDR3 runs 15 residues. The V and J ends lost 2 bases and 7 bases respectively, with 17 bases between them. Germline V gene lookup returns CDR1 MNHNY and CDR2 SVGAGI (reference sequence). The CDR3 sequence: CASSYDPGSTGGYTF. For the CDR3, the DNA is TGTGCCAGCAGTTACGATCCAGGGTCGACTGGTGGCTACACCTTC.

The rearrangement uses TRBV6-1 and TRBJ2-2; 11 bases are shared with TRBD2. The germline gives CDR1 MNHNS, CDR2 SASEGT. V trimming: 3 bases; J trimming: 6 bases; junction bases outside the gene matches: 18. The CDR3 sequence is 20 residues long. The CDR3 loop reads CASSDRLVAGGPWGAGELFF. CDR3 bases: TGTGCCAGCAGTGATAGATTGGTAGCGGGGGGGCCTTGGGGCGCCGGGGAGCTGTTTTTT.

J is TRBJ1-5 and V is TRBV7-2, with D uncertain. V lost 0 bases, J lost 6 bases, and 12 bases lay in between. This CDR3 has 15 amino acids. CDR1 and CDR2 (germline): SGHTA, FQGNSA. The CDR3, as DNA: TGTGCCAGCAGCTTAGCCTGGGCTCCTAGTCAGCCCCAGCATTTT. Amino acids: CASSLAWAPSQPQHF.

V and J are TRBV28 and TRBJ1-4, with D possibly TRBD1 on 6 matching bases. With 4 bases removed from V and 6 bases from J, the gap between germline ends came to 15 bases. The germline gives CDR1 MDHEN, CDR2 SYDVKM. The length of the CDR3 is 15 residues. The CDR3 DNA sequence: TGTGCCAGCAGTTCACCCGGGGGCTTTGATGAAAAACTGTTTTTT. Translating it yields CASSSPGGFDEKLFF.

The chain recombines TRBV13 with TRBJ2-7; TRBD1 is a possible D gene (6 bases). The CDR3 is made up of 16 amino acids. V gave up 6 bases and J gave up 1 base, with 19 bases separating them. Germline V gene data show CDR1 as PRHDT and CDR2 as FYEKMQ (reference sequence). The CDR3, as DNA: TGTGCCAGCAGTACCGCCCAGGGACAACCGTCCTACGAGCAGTACTTC. It yields the protein CASSTAQGQPSYEQYF.

The rearrangement uses TRBV7-3 and TRBJ1-1, with D tentatively TRBD1 (5 bases). The CDR3 consists of 14 residues. Germline CDR1 SGHTA, CDR2 FQGTGA. Trimming removed 4 bases at V and 5 bases at J, with 14 bases between. The CDR3: CASSSRGGRTEAFF. The CDR3 nucleotides read TGTGCCAGCAGCTCCCGCGGGGGGAGGACTGAAGCTTTCTTT.

This chain connects TRBV25-1 to TRBJ1-6; D might be TRBD1 (5 bases). The CDR3 contains 15 residues. Per the germline V gene, CDR1 is MGHDK and CDR2 is SYGVNS. V was trimmed by 1 base and J by 9 bases, leaving 13 bases between them. In nucleotides, the CDR3 is TGTGCCAGCAGTGAATCCCACCGACAGTCTTCACCCCTCCACTTT. It translates to CASSESHRQSSPLHF.

The chain is built from TRBV15 and TRBJ2-7; tentative D call: TRBD2 (6 bases). The CDR3 spans 14 residues. The V end lost 0 bases, the J end lost 4 bases, and 10 bases lay between the germline ends. Germline CDR1 LNHNV, CDR2 YYDKDF (reference sequence). CDR3 amino acids: CATSRDRGVYEQYF. The CDR3, as DNA: TGTGCCACCAGCAGAGATCGCGGGGTATACGAGCAGTACTTC.

The chain has TRBV5-6 and TRBJ1-5; 8 bases fit TRBD1. CDR1 is SGHDT and CDR2 is YYEEEE in the germline V gene. V lost 4 bases and J lost 9; bases outside the gene matches: 9. The CDR3 spans 14 residues. CDR3 amino acids: CASSIGQGLRPQHF. The CDR3 DNA sequence: TGTGCCAGCAGCATAGGACAGGGACTAAGGCCCCAGCATTTT.

V is TRBV28 and J is TRBJ1-2; 8 bases align to TRBD1. V lost 6 bases to trimming and J lost 2 bases; unmatched junction nucleotides: 5. CDR1 is MDHEN, CDR2 SYDVKM, per germline. The length of the CDR3 is 14 residues. CDR3 coding DNA: TGTGCCAGCAGCTTGACAGGGGAGAACTATGGCTACACCTTC. It is translated as CASSLTGENYGYTF.

This clone was observed a few times. This chain uses TRBV7-8 with TRBJ1-1; D is ambiguous. Trimming pared 1 base from V and 1 base from J, leaving 10 bases between. Germline V lookup: CDR1 SGHVS, CDR2 FQNEAQ. The CDR3 sequence is 15 residues long. The CDR3 is CASSLVAGANTEAFF. The CDR3 DNA reads TGTGCCAGCAGCTTAGTAGCGGGAGCGAACACTGAAGCTTTCTTT.

The J gene is TRBJ1-2, the V gene TRBV7-9; the match to TRBD1 covers 9 bases. This CDR3 is 15 amino acids long. Germline-derived CDR1 and CDR2 are SEHNR and FQNEAQ (reference sequence). With 5 bases clipped from V and 3 bases from J, the junction kept 7 bases outside the gene matches. CDR3 DNA sequence: TGTGCCAGCAGCCCCCGACAGGGGGGGGACTATGGCTACACCTTC. It yields the protein CASSPRQGGDYGYTF.

The J gene is TRBJ2-5, the V gene TRBV14; D might be TRBD2 (5 bases). There are 16 residues in the CDR3. CDR1 is SGHDN and CDR2 is FVKESK in the germline V gene. The V and J ends lost 4 bases and 1 base respectively, with 16 bases between them. The CDR3 is CASSRPGGLLQETQYF. Written as DNA, the CDR3 is TGTGCCAGCAGCCGACCCGGAGGACTTCTCCAAGAGACCCAGTACTTC.

The rearrangement joins TRBV7-6 to TRBJ1-4; D unclear. The germline V gene encodes CDR1 SGHVS and CDR2 FNYEAQ. The CDR3 totals 13 residues. The V and J ends lost 2 bases and 8 bases respectively, with 9 bases between them. This CDR3 reads CASSLTVREKLFF. The CDR3 DNA sequence: TGTGCCAGCAGCTTAACGGTTAGGGAAAAACTGTTTTTT.

This clone occurred a few times. The chain links TRBV7-6 to TRBJ1-6; D is perhaps TRBD1 (5 bases). CDR1 is SGHVS, CDR2 FNYEAQ, per germline. The CDR3 covers 14 residues. V shed 8 bases and J shed 9 bases, with 17 bases lying between them. CDR3 nucleotide sequence: TGTGCCAGCGGGACCCAGGGATCAGGTTCACCCCTCCACTTT. Amino acids: CASGTQGSGSPLHF.

This clone is a singleton in its sample. V and J are TRBV11-2 and TRBJ1-3; no clear D. The CDR3 runs to 13 residues. The germline gives CDR1 SGHAT, CDR2 FQNNGV. The germline V and J ends were trimmed by 2 bases and 5 bases, with 7 bases remaining between them. The CDR3 region is CASSLFPRNTIYF. The CDR3, as DNA: TGTGCCAGCAGCTTATTTCCCCGAAACACCATATATTTT.

The chain couples TRBV9 to TRBJ2-2, with a weak D call TRBD2 (6 bases). The length of the CDR3 is 15 residues. Germline CDR1 reads SGDLS; CDR2 reads YYNGEE. Trimming removed 4 bases from V and 6 bases from J, with 16 bases in between. The CDR3 DNA reads TGTGCCAGCAGCTCGACCGGGACTCCATCCGGGGAGCTGTTTTTT. This sequence encodes CASSSTGTPSGELFF.

The CDR3 is CASSYWTGMNTEAFF. The DNA for the CDR3 is TGTGCCAGCAGTTACTGGACAGGGATGAACACTGAAGCTTTCTTT. The V gene is TRBV6-5, the J gene TRBJ1-1; TRBD1 matches 8 bases. This CDR3 is built from 15 residues. Trimming removed 1 base from V and 0 bases from J; junction bases left unmatched: 1. Germline V gene lookup returns CDR1 MNHEY and CDR2 SVGAGI.

The gene calls are TRBV18 and TRBJ2-1; D is possibly TRBD2 (5 bases). The CDR3 is made up of 15 amino acids. Trimming shortened V by 4 bases and J by 8 bases, and 18 bases separated the two germline ends. Germline CDR1 is KGHSH and CDR2 is LQKENI. The CDR3 here is CASSLGSGWIDEQFF. CDR3 DNA sequence: TGTGCCAGCTCACTAGGTTCGGGATGGATCGATGAGCAGTTCTTC.

J is TRBJ1-1 and V is TRBV4-1, with 11 bases lining up with TRBD1. The CDR3 runs 15 residues. The J segment lost 0 bases and the V segment lost 3 bases, leaving 0 bases of the junction unmatched. Germline values: CDR1 MGHRA, CDR2 YSYEKL. The chain's CDR3 is CASSQDRGLNTEAFF. Written as DNA, the CDR3 is TGCGCCAGCAGCCAGGACAGGGGGCTGAACACTGAAGCTTTCTTT.

This rearrangement joins TRBV13 to TRBJ2-7, with 11 bases lining up with TRBD2. This CDR3 contains 17 residues. Germline loops: CDR1 PRHDT, CDR2 FYEKMQ (reference sequence). Trimming at V came to 3 bases and at J to 7 bases, leaving 14 bases not matched to a gene. The CDR3 protein is CASSLQASGGPPDEQYF. CDR3 DNA sequence: TGTGCCAGCAGCTTGCAGGCTAGCGGGGGGCCCCCTGATGAGCAGTACTTC.

This chain connects TRBV4-1 to TRBJ1-1, with D perhaps matching TRBD1 (6 bases). V was shortened by 1 base and J by 6 bases, with 12 bases between the two germline ends. The CDR3 contains 14 residues. Germline loops: CDR1 MGHRA, CDR2 YSYEKL. The CDR3 is CASSQAHRVAEAFF. The CDR3 nucleotides read TGCGCCAGCAGCCAAGCTCACAGGGTTGCTGAAGCTTTCTTT.

J is TRBJ2-3 and V is TRBV5-4, with 7 positions matching TRBD2. The CDR3 has 15 residues. The V gene end was trimmed by 2 bases and the J gene end by 5 bases; junction bases not matched to a gene: 8. Germline-derived CDR1 and CDR2 are SGHNT and YYREEE (reference sequence). Here the CDR3 DNA reads TGTGCCAGCAGCTTCTCAGCCGGGGGGATAGATACGCAGTATTTT. It specifies CASSFSAGGIDTQYF. The full variable domain, completed using reference TRBV5-4 and TRBJ2-3, is ETGVTQSPTHLIKTRGQQVTLRCSSQSGHNTVSWYQQALGQGPQFIFQYYREEENGRGNFPPRFSGLQFPNYSSELNVNALELDDSALYLCASSFSAGGIDTQYFGPGTRLTVL.